The 9 T cell receptor beta chains below come from one sample, sequenced in a study of cytotoxic CD8 clonotypes in ibrutinib-treated CLL. This table comes from immunoSEQ multiplex PCR, and its TCRdb copy is limited to in-frame clones, with some not included. The profile shows some 140,000 clones, 85% to 95% of them singletons. The material was PBMCs, obtained after 12 months of ibrutinib treatment. The receptors stem from a human donor with chronic lymphocytic leukemia.

J is TRBJ2-5 and V is TRBV11-3; D possibly matches TRBD1 or TRBD2 (5 bases each). Germline V gives CDR1 SGHNT, CDR2 YENEEA. The CDR3 is made up of 15 amino acids. V was pared by 4 bases and J by 2 bases, with 14 bases between. In DNA, the CDR3 is TGTGCCAGCAGCTCTGGGGGACGTACACAAGAGACCCAGTACTTC. Translating it yields CASSSGGRTQETQYF.

The chain couples TRBV4-3 to TRBJ2-7; D is undetermined. The CDR3 spans 15 residues. Deletions cut 4 bases from V and 0 bases from J, with 13 bases between. Germline lookup yields CDR1 LGHNA and CDR2 YSLEER. CDR3 coding DNA: TGCGCCAGCAGCCTAGCCCCAAGGAGCTCCTACGAGCAGTACTTC. Amino acids: CASSLAPRSSYEQYF.

CDR3 sequence reads: CASSQAGPWAYNEQFF. The CDR3 DNA sequence: TGTGCCAGCAGCCAAGCCGGTCCGTGGGCCTACAATGAGCAGTTCTTC. The chain carries TRBV14 and TRBJ2-1, with D unclear. This CDR3 has 16 amino acids. V lost 1 base and J 2 bases, leaving 12 bases between the germline ends. Germline values: CDR1 SGHDN, CDR2 FVKESK.

The V and J genes are TRBV29-1 and TRBJ2-3; 9 bases match TRBD1. Germline CDR1 reads SQVTM; CDR2 reads ANQGSEA. The J segment lost 0 bases and the V segment lost 7 bases, leaving 8 bases of the junction unmatched. CDR3 length equals 15 residues. CDR3 nucleotides: TGCAGCGGCCAGGGGACAGGGTCTAGCACAGATACGCAGTATTTT. Protein product: CSGQGTGSSTDTQYF.

V gene TRBV5-5 combines with J gene TRBJ1-2, with D perhaps matching TRBD1 (6 bases). Germline CDR1 and CDR2: SGHKS and YYEKEE (reference sequence). The CDR3 is 17 residues long. The V end was cut by 3 bases, the J end by 1 base, with 19 bases between. CDR3 bases: TGTGCCAGCAGCTGGGGCCTCTTTCAGGGGATTAACTATGGCTACACCTTC. Translation gives CASSWGLFQGINYGYTF.

The chain links TRBV28 to TRBJ2-1; TRBD2 matches 8 bases. Germline V gene sequence: CDR1 MDHEN, CDR2 SYDVKM. V was pared by 5 bases and J by 8 bases, with 11 bases of the junction left unmatched. This CDR3 spans 15 amino acids. The DNA for the CDR3 is TGTGCCAGCAGTCCCCTTAGCGGGATACTCCATGAGCAGTTCTTC. Its translation is CASSPLSGILHEQFF.

Concerning this clone: Other DNA variants within this sample encode the same CDR3. This chain links TRBV28 with TRBJ2-7; no firm D call. Germline V gives CDR1 MDHEN, CDR2 SYDVKM. The CDR3 length is 13 residues. With 3 bases removed from V and 0 bases from J, the gap between germline ends came to 6 bases. The CDR3 coding sequence is TGTGCCAGCAGTTTCTCCAGCTCCTACGAGCAGTACTTC. The encoded protein is CASSFSSSYEQYF.

The CDR3 region has the DNA TGTGCCAGCAGCTTATTATACGAGCAGTACTTC. This codes for CASSLLYEQYF. V is TRBV7-9 and J is TRBJ2-7; D is undetermined. The CDR3 has 11 amino acids. Germline loops: CDR1 SEHNR, CDR2 FQNEAQ (reference sequence). The ends were cut back, 2 bases at V and 4 bases at J, with 3 bases in the middle.

The V gene is TRBV10-3, the J gene TRBJ2-3; 10 bases are a match to TRBD2. The CDR3 is 14 residues long. With V trimmed by 10 bases and J by 1 base, 5 bases remained unmatched. Germline V CDR1 and CDR2: ENHRY, SYGVKD. Written as DNA, the CDR3 is TGTGCCACCGCCGGGACTAGCGGCACAGATACGCAGTATTTT. Amino acid sequence: CATAGTSGTDTQYF.